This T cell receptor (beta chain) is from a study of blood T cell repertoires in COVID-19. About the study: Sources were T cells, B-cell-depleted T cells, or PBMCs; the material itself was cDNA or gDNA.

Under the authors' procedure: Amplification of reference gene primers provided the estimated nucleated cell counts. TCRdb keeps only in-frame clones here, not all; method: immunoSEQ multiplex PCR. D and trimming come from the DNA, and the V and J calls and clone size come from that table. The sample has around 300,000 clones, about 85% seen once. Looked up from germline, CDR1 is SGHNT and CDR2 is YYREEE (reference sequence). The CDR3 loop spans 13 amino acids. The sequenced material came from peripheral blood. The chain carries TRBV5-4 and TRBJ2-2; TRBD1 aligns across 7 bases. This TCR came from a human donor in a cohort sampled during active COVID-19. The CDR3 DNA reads TGTACTTTGGGACAGCCAACCACCGGGGAGCTGTTTTTT. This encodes CTLGQPTTGELFF. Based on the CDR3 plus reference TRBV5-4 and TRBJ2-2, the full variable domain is ETGVTQSPTHLIKTRGQQVTLRCSSQSGHNTVSWYQQALGQGPQFIFQYYREEENGRGNFPPRFSGLQFPNYSSELNVNALELDDSALYLCTLGQPTTGELFFGEGSRLTVL.